Below, 32 T cell receptor beta chains from the same sample are listed, as sequenced in a study of cytomegalovirus exposure and HLA in healthy donors. Use of 60 Vbeta and 13 Jbeta primers characterized the PCR. This table comes from immunoSEQ multiplex PCR, and its TCRdb copy is limited to in-frame clones, with some not included. The sample has about 160,000 clones, approximately 74% seen once. Sequencing was carried out using PBMCs. These receptors were obtained from a woman under 40 in good health and CMV-seronegative.

The CDR3 nucleotides read TGTGCCAGCAGAACCGGGACTAGCGGAGAGACCCAGTACTTC. Translating gives CASRTGTSGETQYF. The gene calls are TRBV10-3 and TRBJ2-5; 11 bases fit TRBD2. CDR3 length: 14 amino acids. Germline V gene sequence: CDR1 ENHRY, CDR2 SYGVKD. J gave up 4 bases and V 10 bases, and 8 bases lay outside the gene matches.

This clone was found a few times. The chain uses TRBV19 and TRBJ2-1, with TRBD2 matching 8 bases. Germline CDR1 reads LNHDA; CDR2 reads SQIVND (reference sequence). This CDR3 spans 15 amino acids. With V trimmed by 5 bases and J by 1 base, 4 bases remained unmatched. The CDR3 DNA follows: TGTGCCAGTAGTGCCCAGCGGGGGTCCTACAATGAGCAGTTCTTC. It translates to CASSAQRGSYNEQFF.

In nucleotides, the CDR3 is TGTGCCAGCAGCGCCGGGACTCTATACAATGAGCAGTTCTTC. Translated: CASSAGTLYNEQFF. The V gene is TRBV7-8, the J gene TRBJ2-1, with a tentative D call TRBD2 (6 bases). The CDR3 runs 14 residues. The V and J ends lost 5 bases and 4 bases respectively, with 12 bases between them. Looked up from germline, CDR1 is SGHVS and CDR2 is FQNEAQ.

The rearrangement joins TRBV30 to TRBJ1-1, with unresolved D. CDR3 length: 13 amino acids. CDR1 and CDR2 (germline): GTSNPN, SVGIG (reference sequence). V lost 2 bases and J 1 base, leaving 8 bases between the germline ends. CDR3 loop: CAWSLQKNTEAFF. Written as DNA, the CDR3 is TGTGCCTGGAGTTTACAGAAGAACACTGAAGCTTTCTTT.

The chain carries TRBV13 and TRBJ2-5, with TRBD1 matching 7 bases. CDR3 length: 15 amino acids. The V gene's germline CDR1 is PRHDT and CDR2 FYEKMQ (reference sequence). V was clipped by 5 bases and J by 1 base; unmatched bases: 7. CDR3 sequence: CASSHQYRGQETQYF. The DNA of the CDR3 is TGTGCCAGCAGCCACCAGTACAGGGGCCAAGAGACCCAGTACTTC.

V is TRBV27 and J is TRBJ2-1, with TRBD2 matching over 7 bases. Trimming took 9 bases from V and 9 from J; bases not matched to a gene: 14. The CDR3 is 14 amino acids. The germline CDR1 and CDR2 sequences are MNHEY and SMNVEV (reference sequence). The CDR3 DNA is TGTGCCAGTGCCGGGGGGACTCATACGAGTGAGCAGTTCTTC. Its translation: CASAGGTHTSEQFF.

The CDR3 spells CASSFAQNTEAFF. CDR3 nucleotides: TGTGCCAGCAGCTTTGCACAGAACACTGAAGCTTTCTTT. This chain joins TRBV7-2 and TRBJ1-1; D unclear. CDR1 is SGHTA and CDR2 is FQGNSA in the germline V gene. V lost 3 bases, J lost 1 base, and 6 bases lay in between. The CDR3 totals 13 residues.

The chain uses TRBV7-8 and TRBJ1-5; 9 nucleotides align to TRBD1. This CDR3 spans 15 amino acids. With V trimmed by 4 bases and J by 4 bases, 5 bases remained unmatched. From germline, CDR1 is SGHVS and CDR2 FQNEAQ. The CDR3 DNA is TGTGCCAGCAGCTCCACAGGGGGCGTTAATCAGCCCCAGCATTTT. It encodes CASSSTGGVNQPQHF.

This chain uses TRBV5-6 with TRBJ1-6; D not certain. V was pared by 2 bases and J by 10 bases, with 13 bases between. CDR3 length: 14 residues. Per germline, CDR1 SGHDT and CDR2 YYEEEE. DNA of the CDR3: TGTGCCAGCAGCTTAATGGGCCGCGGGTCACCCCTCCACTTT. Protein product: CASSLMGRGSPLHF.

This sequence joins TRBV28 and TRBJ2-1, with TRBD2 matching over 13 bases. Germline lookup yields CDR1 MDHEN and CDR2 SYDVKM. CDR3 length equals 16 residues. V trimming: 7 bases; J trimming: 6 bases; junction bases outside the gene matches: 9. CDR3: CASNSPGLAGLNEQFF. The CDR3 bases are TGTGCCAGCAACTCCCCGGGACTAGCGGGACTCAATGAGCAGTTCTTC.

The chain combines TRBV7-9 with TRBJ2-7, with D uncertain. Between the trimmed V and J ends, which lost 3 bases and 0 bases, there was a span of 3 bases. Germline V gene data show CDR1 as SEHNR and CDR2 as FQNEAQ (reference sequence). This CDR3 has 12 residues. The DNA for the CDR3 is TGTGCCAGCAGCTTTATCTCCTACGAGCAGTACTTC. Translation gives CASSFISYEQYF.

The chain uses TRBV28 and TRBJ1-2; TRBD1 agrees at 8 bases. Germline-derived CDR1 and CDR2 are MDHEN and SYDVKM. V lost 4 bases, J lost 7 bases, and 11 bases stayed unmatched. The CDR3 length is 15 residues. The CDR3 sequence is CASSSPSTGVAGYTF. As DNA, the CDR3 is TGTGCCAGCAGTTCACCATCGACAGGGGTGGCTGGCTACACCTTC.

This clone has a single count. J is TRBJ1-1 and V is TRBV28; tentative D call: TRBD1 (6 bases). Germline CDR1 MDHEN, CDR2 SYDVKM. This CDR3 region has 14 residues. The germline V and J ends were trimmed by 6 bases and 1 base, with 12 bases remaining between them. CDR3 residues: CASRIQGPNTEAFF. The CDR3 nucleotides read TGTGCCAGCAGGATACAGGGTCCGAACACTGAAGCTTTCTTT.

V is TRBV11-1 and J is TRBJ2-7; the match to TRBD2 covers 11 bases. CDR3 length: 16 residues. Losses at the gene ends were 2 bases for V and 2 bases for J; bases not matched to a gene: 5. In germline, CDR1 is SGHAT, CDR2 FQDESV (reference sequence). CDR3 sequence reads: CASSLTSGSITYEQYF. CDR3 nucleotide sequence: TGTGCCAGCAGCTTAACTAGCGGGAGTATTACCTACGAGCAGTACTTC.

This clone was detected only a few times. The genes are TRBV6-1 and TRBJ1-5; D is perhaps TRBD1 (5 bases). Trimming pared 1 base from V and 5 bases from J, leaving 9 bases between. The CDR3 sequence is 14 residues long. Looked up from germline, CDR1 is MNHNS and CDR2 is SASEGT. In nucleotides, the CDR3 is TGTGCCAGCAGTGAAGGGGCAGGGTATCAGCCCCAGCATTTT. This encodes CASSEGAGYQPQHF.

The chain uses TRBV4-2 and TRBJ2-5, with D uncertain. Trimming removed 0 bases from V and 5 bases from J, with 13 bases in between. Germline V gene sequence: CDR1 LGHNA, CDR2 YNFKEQ. The CDR3 is 15 residues long. The CDR3 reads CASSQDLDWQETQYF. The CDR3 bases are TGTGCCAGCAGCCAAGATCTAGACTGGCAGGAGACCCAGTACTTC.

This chain joins TRBV19 and TRBJ2-1; TRBD2 agrees at 9 bases. The CDR3 spans 13 residues. The ends lost 5 bases at V and 12 bases at J; junction bases unmatched: 8. The germline V gene encodes CDR1 LNHDA and CDR2 SQIVND (reference sequence). The DNA for the CDR3 is TGTGCCAGTAGTGAGACTAGCGGCTCTCGGCAGTTCTTC. This codes for CASSETSGSRQFF.

This chain connects TRBV2 to TRBJ1-3; D ambiguous. Trimming removed 5 bases at V and 0 bases at J, with 11 bases between. The CDR3 has 15 residues. The germline V gene has CDR1 SNHLY and CDR2 FYNNEI. The CDR3 nucleotides are TGTGCCAGCAGTCGTCCCAGTGCCTCTGGAAACACCATATATTTT. Translated, it gives CASSRPSASGNTIYF. The variable domain in full, completed from reference TRBV2 and TRBJ1-3, reads EPEVTQTPSHQVTQMGQEVILRCVPISNHLYFYWYRQILGQKVEFLVSFYNNEISEKSEIFDDQFSVERPDGSNFTLKIRSTKLEDSAMYFCASSRPSASGNTIYFGEGSWLTVV.

The chain joins TRBV9 to TRBJ2-7, with D perhaps matching TRBD2 (6 bases). V lost 0 bases to trimming and J lost 0 bases, with 10 bases between them. The CDR3 extends over 15 amino acids. The V gene's germline CDR1 is SGDLS and CDR2 YYNGEE. The CDR3 sequence: CASSVGQGLSYEQYF. The DNA for the CDR3 is TGTGCCAGCAGCGTAGGGCAGGGACTCTCCTACGAGCAGTACTTC.

The V gene is TRBV19, the J gene TRBJ2-7; 7 bases match TRBD1. V gave up 2 bases and J gave up 3 bases; unmatched junction bases: 4. This CDR3 region has 14 residues. Per the germline V gene, CDR1 is LNHDA and CDR2 is SQIVND (reference sequence). CDR3 sequence: CASSIKGDSYEQYF. The DNA of the CDR3 is TGTGCCAGTAGTATAAAAGGGGACAGCTACGAGCAGTACTTC.

The gene calls are TRBV30 and TRBJ1-2; D call uncertain. The CDR3 runs 13 residues. The V end was cut by 0 bases, the J end by 5 bases, with 10 bases between. The germline gives CDR1 GTSNPN, CDR2 SVGIG (reference sequence). The CDR3 protein is CAWSVSQSYGYTF. The CDR3 region has the DNA TGTGCCTGGAGTGTAAGTCAGTCTTATGGCTACACCTTC.

The chain recombines TRBV2 with TRBJ2-1; 12 nucleotides agree with TRBD2. V trimming: 7 bases; J trimming: 1 base; junction bases outside the gene matches: 8. This CDR3 region has 17 residues. Germline V gene sequence: CDR1 SNHLY, CDR2 FYNNEI. CDR3 region: CASTSSLAGGSYNEQFF. The DNA for the CDR3 is TGTGCCAGCACCTCTTCGCTAGCGGGAGGGTCCTACAATGAGCAGTTCTTC.

The rearrangement links TRBV14 to TRBJ2-2; D remains unclear. This CDR3 has 18 amino acids. The ends were cut back, 1 base at V and 0 bases at J, with 15 bases in the middle. The germline gives CDR1 SGHDN, CDR2 FVKESK. The CDR3 DNA reads as TGTGCCAGCAGCCAAGTCCCCCCTAACCTCGCGAACACCGGGGAGCTGTTTTTT. Translating it yields CASSQVPPNLANTGELFF. The entire variable domain, with the rest obtained from reference TRBV14 and TRBJ2-2, is as follows: EAGVTQFPSHSVIEKGQTVTLRCDPISGHDNLYWYRRVMGKEIKFLLHFVKESKQDESGMPNNRFLAERTGGTYSTLKVQPAELEDSGVYFCASSQVPPNLANTGELFFGEGSRLTVL.

In regard to this clone: A read error may account for a junction end that differs from germline. The chain carries TRBV6-6 and TRBJ1-2, with D unclear. The germline V gene has CDR1 MNHNY and CDR2 SVGAGI (reference sequence). The CDR3 loop spans 16 amino acids. Here the CDR3 reads CASSYPLEQTNYGYTF. The CDR3 coding sequence is TGTGCCAGCAGTTACCCCCTAGAACAGACTAATTATGGCTACACCTTC.

This chain joins TRBV19 and TRBJ1-4, with a weak D call TRBD1 (5 bases). The CDR3 spans 14 residues. Germline CDR1 and CDR2: LNHDA and SQIVND (reference sequence). V was trimmed by 6 bases and J by 6 bases, leaving 14 bases between them. In DNA form, the CDR3 reads TGTGCCAGTAGGCAGCAGGGTATTGATGAAAAACTGTTTTTT. It codes for CASRQQGIDEKLFF.

This clone was counted only a few times. The chain uses TRBV29-1 and TRBJ2-7; 10 positions agree with TRBD2. V lost 4 bases to trimming and J lost 4 bases; unmatched junction nucleotides: 4. The CDR3 sequence is 13 residues long. CDR1 SQVTM and CDR2 ANQGSEA come from the germline V gene. CDR3 DNA: TGCAGCGTTGTGCCAGCGGGAGGGTACGAGCAGTACTTC. Its protein product is CSVVPAGGYEQYF.

V gene TRBV5-4 combines with J gene TRBJ2-3; 12 nucleotides line up with TRBD2. V trimming: 0 bases; J trimming: 5 bases; junction bases outside the gene matches: 4. The CDR3 has 16 residues. Germline V gene data show CDR1 as SGHNT and CDR2 as YYREEE (reference sequence). The CDR3 DNA is TGTGCCAGCAGCTTGGGACTAGCGGGAGTCGTAGATACGCAGTATTTT. Translated, it gives CASSLGLAGVVDTQYF.

The chain joins TRBV2 to TRBJ2-7; D might be TRBD1 (6 bases). The V gene lost 7 bases and the J gene lost 7 bases, with 17 bases spanning the gap. Germline assignment: CDR1 SNHLY and CDR2 FYNNEI. This CDR3 has 13 amino acids. CDR3 nucleotides: TGTGCCAGCACAGGGGACGAGTCAAGGGAGCAGTACTTC. Its translation is CASTGDESREQYF.

V usage is TRBV28 and J usage is TRBJ2-7; 13 nucleotides line up with TRBD2. The CDR3 loop spans 15 amino acids. Germline assignment: CDR1 MDHEN and CDR2 SYDVKM. Trimming at V came to 9 bases and at J to 4 bases, leaving 9 bases not matched to a gene. CDR3 residues: CASSPGGLAGYEQYF. As DNA, the CDR3 is TGTGCCAGTTCCCCAGGGGGACTAGCGGGGTACGAGCAGTACTTC.

This rearrangement joins TRBV7-9 to TRBJ1-1; the D is unclear. V dropped 5 bases and J dropped 1 base, with 8 bases sitting between them. CDR3 length equals 13 residues. Germline CDR1 and CDR2: SEHNR and FQNEAQ (reference sequence). The CDR3 loop reads CASSGAQNTEAFF. The CDR3 DNA reads TGTGCCAGCAGCGGAGCCCAGAACACTGAAGCTTTCTTT.

This sequence joins TRBV9 and TRBJ1-4; 9 bases line up with TRBD1. Germline values: CDR1 SGDLS, CDR2 YYNGEE. Unmatched junction bases numbered 6, after V lost 4 bases and J lost 8 bases. This CDR3 is built from 14 residues. The CDR3 here is CASSPRDRDEKLFF. DNA of the CDR3: TGTGCCAGCAGCCCACGGGACAGGGACGAAAAACTGTTTTTT.

This clone has more than one count but fewer than ten. The rearrangement uses TRBV6-1 and TRBJ2-5, with TRBD2 matching 8 bases. Germline lookup yields CDR1 MNHNS and CDR2 SASEGT. V lost 3 bases, J lost 2 bases, and 8 bases stayed unmatched. The CDR3 covers 16 residues. This CDR3 is CASSDGTRTVQETQYF. CDR3 bases: TGTGCCAGCAGTGACGGGACTAGGACAGTACAAGAGACCCAGTACTTC.